This paragraph reports one T cell receptor beta chain. Its antigen is not identified. Cultured CD4+ T-cell DNA underwent Oncomine TCR Beta short-read sequencing. TCRdb re-derived calls from the PCR reads in MiXCR, one entry per CDR3 protein. In the table there are about 4,500 distinct CDR3 sequences, less than 60% of which are singletons. This entry comes from a study of vaccination and CD4 T cells after COVID-19. Study context: Two Hispanic individuals were among six male and four female convalescent patients. Each post-COVID sample was drawn after diagnosis, and the median interval was approximately 100 days (range 35 to 161).

The V end lost 0 bases, the J end lost 5 bases, and 14 bases lay between the germline ends. The CDR3 runs 16 residues. The germline V gene has CDR1 MNHNS and CDR2 SASEGT. Regarding treatment: 10-day PBMC culture with coronavirus spike peptide pools or control peptides (ViraFEST assay). Expanded clonotypes were found by TCR sequencing after peptide-pool stimulation (ViraFEST). Study-wide results and caveats: Researchers report that a median about 86% of reactive clones in convalescent patients surfaced only post-vaccination.

The sample was CD4+ T cells from blood, cultured in vitro. The sequence was collected from a human donor who had recovered from COVID-19. The chain joins TRBV6-1 to TRBJ2-1, with D perhaps matching TRBD1 or TRBD2 (5 bases each). The CDR3 loop reads CASSEAMGVGHNEQFF. The CDR3 region has the DNA TGTGCCAGCAGTGAAGCAATGGGAGTGGGACACAATGAGCAGTTCTTC.